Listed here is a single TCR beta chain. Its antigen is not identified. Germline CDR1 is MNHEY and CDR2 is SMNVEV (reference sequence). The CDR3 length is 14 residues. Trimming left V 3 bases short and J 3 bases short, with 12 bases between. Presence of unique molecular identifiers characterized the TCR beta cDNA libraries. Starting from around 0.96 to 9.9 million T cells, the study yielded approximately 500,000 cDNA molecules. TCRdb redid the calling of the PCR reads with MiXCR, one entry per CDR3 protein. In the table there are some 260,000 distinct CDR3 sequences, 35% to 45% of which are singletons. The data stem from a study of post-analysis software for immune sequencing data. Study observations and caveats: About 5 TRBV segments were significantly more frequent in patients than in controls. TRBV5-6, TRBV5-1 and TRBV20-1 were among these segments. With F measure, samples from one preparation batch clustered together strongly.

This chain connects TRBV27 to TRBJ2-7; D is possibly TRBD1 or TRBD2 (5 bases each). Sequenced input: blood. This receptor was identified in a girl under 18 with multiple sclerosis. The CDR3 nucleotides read TGTGCCAGCAGTTTGGGGGTGGCAGACTACGAGCAGTACTTC. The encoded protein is CASSLGVADYEQYF.